One T cell receptor beta chain is described in this entry. Its antigen is unknown. Base qualities are missing; no much larger clone stands one base away. These data are taken from a study of T cells in Graves' hyperthyroidism and ophthalmopathy (dated by TCRdb to between 2018 and 2021). Regarding the research as a whole: Peripheral blood samples were taken at the time of initial diagnosis, prior to any treatment. After blood sampling, hyperthyroidism patients were treated with methimazole at a starting dose of 30 mg daily, and ophthalmopathy patients were treated with high-dose intravenous methylprednisolone. To identify distinguishing TCR V-J signatures, a discovery cohort of some 99 patients was used, comprising some 45 with Graves' ophthalmopathy and some 60 with stable Graves' hyperthyroidism. In more than five Graves' hyperthyroidism patients, the study also compared T-cell repertoires from thyroid tissue with T-cell repertoires from blood. The roughly 94 discovery patients were randomly split 7:3 into training and test sets. According to the paper, TCR Vbeta CDR3 sequencing was carried out on around 140 peripheral blood samples, which came from approximately 41 ophthalmopathy, under 85 hyperthyroidism and 17 progressor patients. Prospective prediction of ophthalmopathy was tested in an independent validation cohort consisting of about 20 hyperthyroidism patients and more than 15 patients who later progressed to ophthalmopathy.

Paper-wide results and their limitations: In validation, progression to ophthalmopathy was predicted by the model with nearly 71% sensitivity and roughly 72% specificity, a median of roughly 6.4 months before onset. Ophthalmopathy was separated from stable hyperthyroidism by a 13 V-J signature model, with approximately 85% sensitivity and roughly 84% specificity obtained in cross-validation and 80%/75% obtained in testing. Sample size was not statistically predetermined, and investigators were not blinded to group allocation. Most expanded thyroid clonotypes (frequency above 0.001) were also found in blood, which suggests that blood repertoires may mirror thyroid immune responses.

The TCR beta CDR3 regions were amplified from the RNA transcripts. For the first round of RT-PCR on the TCR CDR3, the HTBI primer set was used together with the Qiagen OneStep RT-PCR kit. Libraries were constructed in a second round of multiplex PCR, after which size selection and purification were performed. Paired-end sequencing of the libraries was performed with 100 bp reads on an Illumina HiSeq2000. In the source study's methods: SOAPnuke was used to process the raw data, with reads discarded if the reads contained adapters or uncalled bases, had a mean Phred below 15, or lacked an exact constant-primer or identifier match. High-quality paired reads were merged with COPE v1.2.5, and unique nucleotide sequences were defined as clonotypes. Clonotypes were aligned to IMGT TRBV, TRBD and TRBJ reference segments using MiTCR v1.1. The analysis was restricted to V-J combinations with a frequency above 0.0001, which together covered over 99% of the repertoires. A TCS score was defined as the ratio of F50 (clonal expansion) to E x V (chaos), with BLOSUM62-based TCRdist applied between CDR3 peptides within each V-J. Welch's t-statistics and random forest reduced fewer than 550 V-J features to 13, which were used in a naive Bayes classifier (R e1071). The public reads were reprocessed in TCRdb via fastp at Q25 and MiXCR, keeping in-frame beta chains. Each record represents a unique CDR3 protein, reported with the most common genes and DNA among its rows. The V and J calls here are based on TCRdb, not the publication. In this sample the table shows more than 300,000 distinct CDR3 sequences, around 13% of which occur a single time. The ten largest account for around 10% of the sample.

A patient counted as having stable Graves' hyperthyroidism if no progression to ophthalmopathy occurred over 18 months of follow-up. Hyperthyroidism patients were newly diagnosed, had a disease duration of under 2 months, and were aged 18 to 65 years. The study excluded patients with uncontrolled infections, other autoimmune diseases, pregnancy or lactation. Diagnoses were based on clinical symptoms, serum thyroxine and TRAb, thyroid ultrasound and orbital computed tomography. PBMCs were separated from roughly 10 ml of fresh peripheral blood using Ficoll-Paque density gradient centrifugation. Total RNA was extracted using Trizol reagent, and RNA quality was assessed on an Agilent 2100 Bioanalyzer. Sequencing input: blood. The sequence came from an older woman with Graves' hyperthyroidism.

The nucleotide sequence reads TGTGCCAGCAGTTTAGAACTAGCGGGATTTACAGATACGCAGTATTTT. The encoded protein is CASSLELAGFTDTQYF. The chain uses TRBV12-3 or TRBV12-4 and TRBJ2-3, with 10 bases aligning to TRBD2. The CDR3 sequence holds 16 residues, the cysteine and phenylalanine included. Only CDR3 DNA is held: 48 bases, read in frame from base 1. Trimming accounts for 1 base at V and 3 bases at J, while the number of junction bases matched to no gene is 4.